This T cell receptor beta chain derives from a study of OX40 agonist ivuxolimab in advanced cancers. Study-wide points: Mean expanded clone counts were higher in CD8+ than CD4+ T cells. Undetermined was the antigen specificity of the expanded peripheral T cells.

Between the trimmed V and J ends, which lost 1 base and 6 bases, there was a span of 7 bases. Looked up from germline, CDR1 is SGHNT and CDR2 is YENEEA. This CDR3 has 13 amino acids. Here immunoSEQ multiplex PCR was the method, and the copy in TCRdb shows in-frame clones only, minus some. Of some 77,000 clones in the sample, 80% to 95% were seen once. On this clone: No antigen is known for it.

The specimen comprised CD4+ or CD8+ T cells sorted from blood, sampled in a trial of the OX40 agonist ivuxolimab. The TCR was taken from an adult with an advanced solid tumor such as melanoma, head and neck, liver or kidney cancer. J is TRBJ2-1 and V is TRBV11-3; unclear D gene. The CDR3 coding sequence is TGTGCCAGCAGCTTAGTTATTGGCAATGAGCAGTTCTTC. Translating gives CASSLVIGNEQFF.